The rows below give T cell receptor beta chains drawn from one sample of a study of cytomegalovirus exposure and HLA in healthy donors. TCRdb keeps only in-frame clones here, not all; method: immunoSEQ multiplex PCR. The repertoire consists of 180,000 or so clones, with around 75% occurring once and the leading ten covering roughly 7.6%. Sequencing was carried out using PBMCs. These receptors came from a woman aged 40 to 50 in good health and CMV-seropositive. Both conserved end residues are trimmed from each CDR3.

cdr3_length j_call v_call cdr3_aa
11 TRBJ1-1 TRBV28 ASRTGGRLEAF
14 TRBJ2-7 TRBV7-2 AGRGTSGIQDYEQY
15 TRBJ1-5 TRBV15 ATSTLAGLRSNQPQH
13 TRBJ1-4 TRBV4-1 ASSREGQGDEKLF
11 TRBJ2-1 TRBV30 AWSGSRGDEQF
13 TRBJ1-2 TRBV28 ASSLSSQGASGYT
13 TRBJ2-3 TRBV28 ASSEHRGGTDTQY
12 . TRBV5-1 ASSLVQGLYEQY
13 TRBJ2-1 TRBV19 ASSIAFSQGQGQF
12 TRBJ1-6 TRBV30 AWSSSTNNSPLH
11 TRBJ2-7 TRBV18 ASSPTSTYEQY
11 TRBJ1-2 TRBV28 ASRPSGDYGYT
12 TRBJ1-2 TRBV7-3 ASSLTMSGSGYT
14 TRBJ2-7 TRBV5-6 ASSEGGLAGSYEQY
12 TRBJ2-7 TRBV7-8 ASSFRTGGYEQY
13 TRBJ2-3 TRBV19 ASSTRRGITDTQY
13 TRBJ1-5 TRBV28 ASSFGGLPNQPQH
13 TRBJ2-3 TRBV4-2 ASSPLNGGYDTQY
10 TRBJ2-1 TRBV5-1 ASSTTSNEQF
13 TRBJ2-1 TRBV18 ASSPGGSSYNEQF
10 TRBJ2-7 TRBV27 ASSPSGHEQY
11 TRBJ1-1 TRBV28 AIRNRGGSEAF
12 TRBJ2-3 TRBV6-1 ASSFTSGGDTQY
12 TRBJ2-1 TRBV2 ASRRGLAGNEQF